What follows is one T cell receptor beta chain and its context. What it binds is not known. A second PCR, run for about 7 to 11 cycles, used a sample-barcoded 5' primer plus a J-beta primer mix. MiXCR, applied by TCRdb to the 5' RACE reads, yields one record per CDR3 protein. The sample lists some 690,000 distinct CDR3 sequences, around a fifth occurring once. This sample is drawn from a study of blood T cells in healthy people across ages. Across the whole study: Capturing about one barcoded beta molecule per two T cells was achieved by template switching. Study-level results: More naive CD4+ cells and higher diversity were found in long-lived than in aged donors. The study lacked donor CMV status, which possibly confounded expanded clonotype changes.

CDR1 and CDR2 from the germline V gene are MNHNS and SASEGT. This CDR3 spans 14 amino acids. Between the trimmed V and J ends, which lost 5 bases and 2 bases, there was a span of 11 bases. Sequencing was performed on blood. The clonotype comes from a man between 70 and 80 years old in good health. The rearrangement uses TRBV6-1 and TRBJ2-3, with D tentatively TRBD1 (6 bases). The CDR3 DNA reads TGTGCCAGCAGTCCCGGGACACCCACAGATACGCAGTATTTT. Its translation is CASSPGTPTDTQYF.